This TCR beta chain was obtained from a study of T cell repertoires in cytomegalovirus infection. Study background: Evidence of both CMV infection and a matching HLA type came from public TCR beta signatures.

TCRdb ran MiXCR on the reads and lists one entry per CDR3 protein. The sample has around 210,000 distinct CDR3 sequences, 6% to 8% seen once; the top ten hold under 7%. After removal of 5 bases from V and 4 bases from J, the junction contained 11 bases not matched to a gene. This CDR3 comprises 15 residues. Germline V gene data show CDR1 as MNHEY and CDR2 as SMNVEV (reference sequence). Sample: PBMCs. This clonotype was obtained from a human donor in good health (CMV status not recorded). Some clones in this sample may be carry-over from other donors' samples. This sequence joins TRBV27 and TRBJ2-7, with 7 bases aligning to TRBD1. The CDR3 bases are TGTGCCAGCAGTATCAGCACCGGGACAGCATACGAGCAGTACTTC. Protein sequence: CASSISTGTAYEQYF.